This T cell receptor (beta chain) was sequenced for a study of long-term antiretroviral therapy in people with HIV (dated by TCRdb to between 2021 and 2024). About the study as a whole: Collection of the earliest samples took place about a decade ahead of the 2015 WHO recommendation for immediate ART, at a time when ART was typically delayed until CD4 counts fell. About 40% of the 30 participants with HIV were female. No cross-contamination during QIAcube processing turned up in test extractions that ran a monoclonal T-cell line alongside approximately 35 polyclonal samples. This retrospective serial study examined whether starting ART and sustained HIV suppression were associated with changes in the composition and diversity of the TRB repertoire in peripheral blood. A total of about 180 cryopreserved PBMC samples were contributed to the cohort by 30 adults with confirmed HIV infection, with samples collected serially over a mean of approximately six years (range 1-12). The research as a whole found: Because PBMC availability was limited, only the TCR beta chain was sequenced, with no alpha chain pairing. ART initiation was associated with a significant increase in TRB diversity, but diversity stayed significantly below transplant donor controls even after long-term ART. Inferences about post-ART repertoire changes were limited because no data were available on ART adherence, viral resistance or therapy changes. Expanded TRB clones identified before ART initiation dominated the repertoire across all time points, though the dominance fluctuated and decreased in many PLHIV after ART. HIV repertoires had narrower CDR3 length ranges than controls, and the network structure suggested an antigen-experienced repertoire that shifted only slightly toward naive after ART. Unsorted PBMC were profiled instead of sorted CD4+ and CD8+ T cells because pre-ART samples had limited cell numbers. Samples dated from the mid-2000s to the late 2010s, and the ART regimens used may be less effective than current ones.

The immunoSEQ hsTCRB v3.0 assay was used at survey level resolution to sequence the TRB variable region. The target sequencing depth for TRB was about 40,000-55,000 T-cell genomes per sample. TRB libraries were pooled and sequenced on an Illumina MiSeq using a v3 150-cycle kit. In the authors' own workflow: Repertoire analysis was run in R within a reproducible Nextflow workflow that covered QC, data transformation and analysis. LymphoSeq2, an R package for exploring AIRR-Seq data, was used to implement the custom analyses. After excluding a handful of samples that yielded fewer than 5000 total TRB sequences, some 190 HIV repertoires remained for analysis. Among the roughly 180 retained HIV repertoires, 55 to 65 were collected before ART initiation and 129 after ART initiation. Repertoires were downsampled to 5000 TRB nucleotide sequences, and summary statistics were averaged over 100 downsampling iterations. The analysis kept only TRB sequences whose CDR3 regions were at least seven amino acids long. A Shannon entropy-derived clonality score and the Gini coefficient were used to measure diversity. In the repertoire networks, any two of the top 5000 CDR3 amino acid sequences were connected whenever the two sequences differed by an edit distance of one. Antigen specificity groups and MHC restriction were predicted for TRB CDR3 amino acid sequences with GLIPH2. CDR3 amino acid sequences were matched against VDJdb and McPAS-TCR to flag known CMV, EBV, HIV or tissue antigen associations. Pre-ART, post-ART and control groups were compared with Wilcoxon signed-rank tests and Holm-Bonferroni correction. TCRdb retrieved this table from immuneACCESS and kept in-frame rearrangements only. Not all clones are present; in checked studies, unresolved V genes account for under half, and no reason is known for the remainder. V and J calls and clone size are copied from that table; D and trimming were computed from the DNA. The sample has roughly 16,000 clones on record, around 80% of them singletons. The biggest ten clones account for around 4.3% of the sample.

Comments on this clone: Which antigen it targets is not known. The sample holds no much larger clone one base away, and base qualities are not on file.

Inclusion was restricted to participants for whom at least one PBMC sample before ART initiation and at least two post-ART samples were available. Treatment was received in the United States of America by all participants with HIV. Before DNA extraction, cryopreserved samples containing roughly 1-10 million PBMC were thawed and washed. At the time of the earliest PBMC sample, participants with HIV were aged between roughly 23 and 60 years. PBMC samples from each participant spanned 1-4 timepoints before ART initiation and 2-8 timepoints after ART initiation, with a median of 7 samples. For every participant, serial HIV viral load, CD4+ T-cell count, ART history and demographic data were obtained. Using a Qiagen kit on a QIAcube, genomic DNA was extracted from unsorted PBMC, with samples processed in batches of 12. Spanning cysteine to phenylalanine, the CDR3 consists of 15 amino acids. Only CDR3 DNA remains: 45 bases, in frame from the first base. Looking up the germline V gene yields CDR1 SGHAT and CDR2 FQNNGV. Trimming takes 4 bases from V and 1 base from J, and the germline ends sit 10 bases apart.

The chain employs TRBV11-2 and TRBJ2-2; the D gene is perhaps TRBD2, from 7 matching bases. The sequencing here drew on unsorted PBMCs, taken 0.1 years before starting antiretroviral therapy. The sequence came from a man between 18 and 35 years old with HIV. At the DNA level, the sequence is TGTGCCAGCAGCTGGGGGGGGCGGAACACCGGGGAGCTGTTTTTT. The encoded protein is CASSWGGRNTGELFF.